These T cell receptor beta chains were read from a single sample in a study of human T cells and chemical hapten exposure. TCRdb re-derived calls from the RACE reads in MiXCR, one entry per CDR3 protein. The table has tens of thousands of distinct CDR3 sequences, around 9.9% seen once. Material: whole blood, obtained in connection with sensitization to the hapten diphenylcyclopropenone (DPC). These TCRs come from a woman aged 45 to 65 with alopecia areata. Some clones in this sample may be carry-over from other donors' samples. CDR3s include the opening cysteine and the closing phenylalanine or tryptophan. A D gene is named only where the DNA matches it firmly. A row's size may be missing; if present it is once, few, many or a size class.

D,V,J,size,DNA,CDR3
.,TRBV29-1,TRBJ2-1,medium-sized,TGCAGCGTGCGCTGGGGGACCAATGAGCAGTTCTTC,CSVRWGTNEQFF
.,TRBV7-9,TRBJ1-5,many,TGTGCCAGCAGCGGGGGAGGCAATCAGCCCCAGCATTTT,CASSGGGNQPQHF
TRBD1,TRBV24-1,TRBJ1-5,.,TGTGCCACCAGTGATCCCATTGGAGGGCCAGGGGGAGCCCAGCATTTT,CATSDPIGGPGGAQHF
TRBD1,TRBV28,TRBJ1-2,.,TGTGCCAGCATACCAGGGGGCGGCTATGGCTACACCTTC,CASIPGGGYGYTF
.,TRBV10-1,TRBJ1-1,few,TGCGCCAGCAGGGACAGTATGAACACTGAAGCTTTCTTT,CASRDSMNTEAFF
.,TRBV11-2,TRBJ2-3,few,TGTGCCAGCAGCTCGCCGGGGGATACGCAGTATTTT,CASSSPGDTQYF
.,TRBV4-3,TRBJ1-6,many,TGCGCCAGCAGCCAGGCCTATAATTCACCCCTCCACTTT,CASSQAYNSPLHF
TRBD1,TRBV6-6,TRBJ1-1,.,TGTGCCAGCAGTTTCCCGGGACAGTACACTGAAGCTTTCTTT,CASSFPGQYTEAFF
.,TRBV20-1,TRBJ1-5,.,TGCAGTGCTAGAGATATAGGGACTCCAAGCAATCAGCCCCAGCATTTT,CSARDIGTPSNQPQHF
TRBD2,TRBV10-3,TRBJ2-1,many,TGTGCCTCCGGAGGCGGGAGCGGTGAGCAGTTCTTC,CASGGGSGEQFF
TRBD2,TRBV15,TRBJ2-1,many,TGTGCCACCAGCAGACATCTACTAGCGGGAGTTGGCTACAATGAGCAGTTCTTC,CATSRHLLAGVGYNEQFF
.,TRBV7-2,TRBJ2-1,many,TGTGCCAGCAGCCCCGGAGGCCCCTACAATGAGCAGTTCTTC,CASSPGGPYNEQFF
.,TRBV29-1,TRBJ1-2,few,TGCAGCGTTGGGGACTACACCTTC,CSVGDYTF
.,TRBV6-1,TRBJ2-6,.,TGTGCCAGCACTGGGGCCGTCTCTGGGGCCAACGTCCTGACTTTC,CASTGAVSGANVLTF
.,TRBV6-2/TRBV6-3,TRBJ1-5,many,TGTGCCAGCCTCAAAGGACACTATAGCAATCAGCCCCAGCATTTT,CASLKGHYSNQPQHF
TRBD1,TRBV7-3,TRBJ2-7,few,TGTGCCAGCAGCTTAAGGGGACAGGGGTTCTACGAGCAGTACTTC,CASSLRGQGFYEQYF
.,TRBV9,TRBJ2-5,.,TGTGCCAGCAGCGTCACTAGTGGCCAAGAGACCCAGTACTTC,CASSVTSGQETQYF
TRBD2,TRBV20-1,TRBJ2-3,.,TGCAGTGCTAGAGATCCTAGCGGGAGAAGGGTAGATACGCAGTATTTT,CSARDPSGRRVDTQYF
.,TRBV6-1,TRBJ2-2,few,TGTGCCAGCAGCAGACAACTTCCGAACACCGGGGAGCTGTTTTTT,CASSRQLPNTGELFF
TRBD2,TRBV7-9,TRBJ2-3,few,TGTGCCAGCAGCTTAGTCTCTAGCGGGGCAGATACGCAGTATTTT,CASSLVSSGADTQYF
.,TRBV28,TRBJ2-7,few,TGTGCCAGCAGTCCATTCCTCGGACCGCGGCAGTACTTC,CASSPFLGPRQYF
.,TRBV4-2,TRBJ1-2,.,TGTGCCAGCAGCCAGCCAACTGGGGGGGTATATGGCTACACCTTC,CASSQPTGGVYGYTF
TRBD1,TRBV20-1,TRBJ1-4,many,TGCAGTGCTAGAGGGGACAGGTGGGAACTGTTTTTT,CSARGDRWELFF
TRBD2,TRBV10-3,TRBJ2-3,few,TGTGCCATCAGTGAGGGGGGGACTAGCGGAACAGATACGCAGTATTTT,CAISEGGTSGTDTQYF
TRBD2,TRBV7-2,TRBJ2-1,.,TGTGCCAGCAGCTCACAGGCGGGAGGGCCGAATGAGCAGTTCTTC,CASSSQAGGPNEQFF
TRBD1,TRBV18,TRBJ2-6,few,TGTGCCAGCTCACCACTGCGGAGGGACAGGGTCTTGGGGGCCAACGTCCTGACTTTC,CASSPLRRDRVLGANVLTF
.,TRBV5-4,TRBJ2-3,.,TGTGCCAGCAGCCCCCGGACCGGGACCCGCTCCTATTTT,CASSPRTGTRSYF
.,TRBV28,TRBJ2-3,few,TGTGCCAGCAGTTTGAGTTACCCCACAGATACGCAGTATTTT,CASSLSYPTDTQYF
.,TRBV28,TRBJ2-7,many,TGTGCCAGCAGACCGGGACACAACTACGAGCAGTACTTC,CASRPGHNYEQYF
TRBD1,TRBV2,TRBJ1-2,many,TGTGCCAGCAGTGTGAGACAGGGGGTCGGTGGCTACACCTTC,CASSVRQGVGGYTF
.,TRBV2,TRBJ1-1,many,TGTGCCAGCAGTGAAGCGCAAAGGGTGAGAGCTTTCTTT,CASSEAQRVRAFF
TRBD1,TRBV7-9,TRBJ1-2,few,TGTGCCGGACTTTCGAGGGACAGTAGTATTTCCGGCTATGGCTACACCTTC,CAGLSRDSSISGYGYTF